The sequence of this T cell receptor beta chain was determined in a study of regulatory dendritic cells for organ transplantation. Study-level findings and limits: Regulatory dendritic cells appeared to expand memory CD8+ clones less than mature ones. Naive CD4+ and CD8+ repertoires were highly diverse; memory CD8+ was most oligoclonal.

Data came from immunoSEQ multiplex PCR; TCRdb stores just in-frame clones and leaves some out. The sample lists about 20,000 clones; approximately 83% were seen once. The germline CDR1 and CDR2 sequences are SGDLS and YYNGEE. V lost 0 bases, J lost 5 bases, and 9 bases lay in between. The CDR3 length is 13 residues. In the case of this clone: What it binds is unknown.

Sorted T cells were CFSE-labeled and cultured four to five days with allogeneic regulatory or mature dendritic cells at 1:10. Sequenced: naive CD4+ T cells from blood cultured with regulatory dendritic cells. Subset meaning: CD45RA+ naive T cells. This sequence originates from a human donor in good health. The chain recombines TRBV9 with TRBJ2-7; D unresolved. The CDR3 is CASSVAPRNEQYF. The CDR3 nucleotides are TGTGCCAGCAGCGTAGCCCCCAGGAACGAGCAGTACTTC.